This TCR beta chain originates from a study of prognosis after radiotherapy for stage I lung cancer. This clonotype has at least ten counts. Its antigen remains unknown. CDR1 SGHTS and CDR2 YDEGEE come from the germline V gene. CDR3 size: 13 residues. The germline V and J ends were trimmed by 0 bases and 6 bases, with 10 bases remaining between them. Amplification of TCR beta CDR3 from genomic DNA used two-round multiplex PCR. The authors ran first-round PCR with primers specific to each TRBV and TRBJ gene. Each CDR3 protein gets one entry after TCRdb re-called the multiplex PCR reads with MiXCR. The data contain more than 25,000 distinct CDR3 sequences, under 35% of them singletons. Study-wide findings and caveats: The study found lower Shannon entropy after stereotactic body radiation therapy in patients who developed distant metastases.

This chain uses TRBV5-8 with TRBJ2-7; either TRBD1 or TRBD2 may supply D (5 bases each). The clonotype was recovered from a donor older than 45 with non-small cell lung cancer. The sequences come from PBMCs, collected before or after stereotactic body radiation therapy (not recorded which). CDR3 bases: TGTGCCAGCAGCTTGGTAGGGGACCGCGAGCAGTACTTC. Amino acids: CASSLVGDREQYF.